Reported below is one TCR beta chain. The record originates from a study of blood T cell repertoires in COVID-19. As for the study in general: The samples span acute and convalescent COVID-19 from the United States, Italy and Spain.

Method: immunoSEQ multiplex PCR; TCRdb's copy keeps in-frame clones and lacks some. The sample lists some 260,000 clones; 88% were seen once. CDR1 is LGHDT and CDR2 is YNNKEL in the germline V gene (reference sequence). This CDR3 comprises 17 residues. With 1 base clipped from V and 3 bases from J, the junction kept 10 bases outside the gene matches. The sequenced material came from peripheral blood. The rearrangement joins TRBV3-1 (or the pseudogene TRBV3-2) to TRBJ2-7; 9 bases match TRBD1. The source is a human donor in a cohort sampled during active COVID-19. CDR3 amino acids: CASSQGGLGTGFYEQYF. The CDR3, as DNA: TGTGCCAGCAGCCAAGGAGGACTGGGGACAGGGTTCTACGAGCAGTACTTC.